These 6 T cell receptor beta chains share one sample of origin, sequenced in a study of T cells in Graves' hyperthyroidism and ophthalmopathy. It was RNA transcripts that yielded the amplified TCR beta CDR3 regions. First-round RT-PCR of the TCR CDR3 relied on the HTBI primer set. TCRdb independently ran MiXCR on the multiplex PCR reads; one entry per CDR3 protein. The profile shows about 350,000 distinct CDR3 sequences, less than 20% of them singletons. Material for sequencing was blood. Source of these receptors: a woman between 35 and 50 years old with Graves' ophthalmopathy.

The chain is built from TRBV6-5 and TRBJ2-7, with D possibly being TRBD2 (6 bases). Germline V gene sequence: CDR1 MNHEY, CDR2 SVGAGI. Trimming cost V 4 bases and J 2 bases, with 12 bases left between them. This CDR3 comprises 14 residues. CDR3 region: CASSFRDSPYEQYF. DNA of the CDR3: TGTGCCAGCAGTTTCCGGGACTCACCCTACGAGCAGTACTTC.

This clonotype was seen repeatedly, ten times or more. The chain carries TRBV25-1 and TRBJ2-5, with D maybe TRBD2 (5 bases). This CDR3 is 13 amino acids long. Trimming removed 0 bases at V and 7 bases at J, with 9 bases between. The germline V gene encodes CDR1 MGHDK and CDR2 SYGVNS. The DNA for the CDR3 is TGTGCCAGCAGTGAATATAATCGGGGGACCCAGTACTTC. As protein: CASSEYNRGTQYF.

This clonotype appeared once. The chain uses TRBV6-1 and TRBJ2-2; unclear D gene. There are 14 residues in the CDR3. The V gene's germline CDR1 is MNHNS and CDR2 SASEGT. The ends were cut back, 3 bases at V and 5 bases at J, with 10 bases in the middle. For the CDR3, the DNA is TGTGCCAGCAGTGACCGCCCGGAGACCGGGGAGCTGTTTTTT. This gives the protein CASSDRPETGELFF.

Many counts were recorded for this clonotype. The V gene is TRBV6-2 or TRBV6-3, the J gene TRBJ2-7; TRBD2 aligns across 8 bases. Trimming removed 0 bases from V and 6 bases from J; junction bases left unmatched: 13. The germline CDR1 and CDR2 sequences are MNHEY and SVGEGT. The CDR3 is 17 amino acids. Written as DNA, the CDR3 is TGTGCCAGCAGTTACTCGAGTATTCGCGGGAGGCTGAGCGAGCAGTACTTC. Protein: CASSYSSIRGRLSEQYF.

Ten or more counts support this clonotype. It may be a read error: a sequence one base away is much more abundant. Here the CDR3 omits its conserved ending phenylalanine or tryptophan, so a read error is the likely source. The chain employs TRBV6-1 and TRBJ1-1; TRBD1 might be the D (5 bases). Germline-derived CDR1 and CDR2 are MNHNS and SASEGT. The germline V and J ends were trimmed by 4 bases and 5 bases, with 11 bases remaining between them. This CDR3 comprises 13 residues. The CDR3 DNA is TGTGCCAGCAGTGGGATGGGGGGAACTGAAGCTTTCCTT. This sequence encodes CASSGMGGTEAFL.

This clonotype was recorded at least ten times. The genes are TRBV12-3 or TRBV12-4 and TRBJ2-6; 8 bases are a match to TRBD2. This CDR3 is 16 amino acids long. The ends lost 7 bases at V and 0 bases at J; junction bases unmatched: 5. The CDR3 protein is CASTPSGGSGANVLTF. For the CDR3, the DNA is TGTGCCAGCACCCCGAGCGGGGGCTCTGGGGCCAACGTCCTGACTTTC.